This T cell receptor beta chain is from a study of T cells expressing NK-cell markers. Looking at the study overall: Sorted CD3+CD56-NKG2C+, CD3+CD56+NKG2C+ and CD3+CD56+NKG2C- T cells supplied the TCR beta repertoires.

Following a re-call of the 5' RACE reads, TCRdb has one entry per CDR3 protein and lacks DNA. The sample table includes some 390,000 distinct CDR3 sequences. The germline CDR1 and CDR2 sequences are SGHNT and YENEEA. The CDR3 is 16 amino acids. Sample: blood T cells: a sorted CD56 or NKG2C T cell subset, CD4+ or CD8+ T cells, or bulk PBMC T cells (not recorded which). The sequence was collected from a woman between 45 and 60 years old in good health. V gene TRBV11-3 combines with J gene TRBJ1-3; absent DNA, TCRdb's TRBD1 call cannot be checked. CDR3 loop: CASSSHRVTAGNTIYF. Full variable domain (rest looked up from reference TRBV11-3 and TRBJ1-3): EAGVVQSPRYKIIEKKQPVAFWCNPISGHNTLYWYLQNLGQGPELLIRYENEEAVDDSQLPKDRFSAERLKGVDSTLKIQPAELGDSAVYLCASSSHRVTAGNTIYFGEGSWLTVV.